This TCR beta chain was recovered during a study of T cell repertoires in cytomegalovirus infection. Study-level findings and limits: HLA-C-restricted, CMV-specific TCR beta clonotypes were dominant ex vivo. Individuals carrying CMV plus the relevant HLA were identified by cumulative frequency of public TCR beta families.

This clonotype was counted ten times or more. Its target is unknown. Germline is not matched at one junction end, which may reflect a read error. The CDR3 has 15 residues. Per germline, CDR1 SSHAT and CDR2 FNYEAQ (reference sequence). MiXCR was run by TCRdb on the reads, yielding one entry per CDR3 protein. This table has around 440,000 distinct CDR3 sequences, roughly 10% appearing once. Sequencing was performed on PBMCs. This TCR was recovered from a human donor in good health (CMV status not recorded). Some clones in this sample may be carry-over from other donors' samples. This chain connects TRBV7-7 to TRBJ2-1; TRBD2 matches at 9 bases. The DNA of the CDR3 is TGTGCTAGCAGCTTAGGGACTAGCAAGAGGAATGAGCAGTTCTTC. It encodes CASSLGTSKRNEQFF.